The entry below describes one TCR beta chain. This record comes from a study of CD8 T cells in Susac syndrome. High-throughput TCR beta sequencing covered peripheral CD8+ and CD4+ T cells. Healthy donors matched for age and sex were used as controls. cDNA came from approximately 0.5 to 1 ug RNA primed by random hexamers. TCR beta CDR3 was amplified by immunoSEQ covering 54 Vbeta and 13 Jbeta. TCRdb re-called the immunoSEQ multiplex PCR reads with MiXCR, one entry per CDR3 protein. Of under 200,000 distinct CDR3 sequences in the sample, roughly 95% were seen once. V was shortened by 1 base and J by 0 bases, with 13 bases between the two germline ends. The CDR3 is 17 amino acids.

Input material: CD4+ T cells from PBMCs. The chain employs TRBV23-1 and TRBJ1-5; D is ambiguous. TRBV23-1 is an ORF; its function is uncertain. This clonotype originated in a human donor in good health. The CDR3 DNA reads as TGCGCCAGCAGTCAATTGAGGGATTCGTATAGCAATCAGCCCCAGCATTTT. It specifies CASSQLRDSYSNQPQHF.